These T cell receptor beta chains were read from a single sample in a study of cytomegalovirus exposure and HLA in healthy donors. Sequencing used immunoSEQ multiplex PCR; TCRdb keeps in-frame clones, though not all of them. This sample has 160,000 or so clones, with 60% to 80% found just once. The sequenced sample consisted of PBMCs. The receptors were sampled from a middle-aged man in good health and CMV-seropositive. The CDR3 runs from the conserved cysteine through the conserved F or W.

V gene: TRBV5-1; J gene: TRBJ2-5; CDR3 protein: CASSLLGQGQETQYF
V gene: TRBV6-5; J gene: TRBJ2-5; CDR3 protein: CASSPGLQETQYF
V gene: TRBV2; J gene: TRBJ2-3; CDR3 protein: CASSVSTDTQYF
V gene: TRBV6-5; J gene: NA; CDR3 protein: CASSKTTASSYEQYF
V gene: TRBV5-1; J gene: TRBJ2-5; CDR3 protein: CASSFGPDSQETQYF
V gene: TRBV19; J gene: TRBJ1-5; CDR3 protein: CASSQGQAILNQPQHF
V gene: TRBV5-1; J gene: TRBJ1-4; CDR3 protein: CASSLARSGVEKLFF
V gene: TRBV5-1; J gene: NA; CDR3 protein: CASSFSQGSYEQYF
V gene: TRBV29-1; J gene: TRBJ2-7; CDR3 protein: CSVGVGASGSNEQYF
V gene: TRBV5-4; J gene: TRBJ2-7; CDR3 protein: CASSLSSGVSYEQYF
V gene: TRBV6-6; J gene: TRBJ1-1; CDR3 protein: CASSSTEAFF
V gene: TRBV5-4; J gene: TRBJ2-7; CDR3 protein: CATSSSYEQYF
V gene: TRBV11-3; J gene: TRBJ2-5; CDR3 protein: CASSFDSSGRETQYF
V gene: TRBV10-3; J gene: TRBJ1-5; CDR3 protein: CAINAARGAAFNQPQHF
V gene: TRBV5-1; J gene: TRBJ1-5; CDR3 protein: CASSLDFSGNQPQHF
V gene: TRBV4-1; J gene: TRBJ2-7; CDR3 protein: CATYNGQGVYEQYF
V gene: TRBV11-2; J gene: TRBJ2-3; CDR3 protein: CASSPGTSVVTDTQYF
V gene: TRBV7-9; J gene: TRBJ1-6; CDR3 protein: CASSRGGSYNSPLHF
V gene: TRBV6-1; J gene: TRBJ1-5; CDR3 protein: CASSRPVTGNEPQHF
V gene: TRBV27; J gene: NA; CDR3 protein: CASCYQGAHPYEQYF
V gene: TRBV21-1; J gene: TRBJ1-2; CDR3 protein: CASSKLLGSNYGYTF
V gene: TRBV11-3; J gene: TRBJ2-1; CDR3 protein: CASSRLVNEQFF
V gene: TRBV5-4; J gene: TRBJ1-2; CDR3 protein: CASSWDRAGGYTF
V gene: TRBV5-1; J gene: TRBJ1-1; CDR3 protein: CASSDTPGTGFTEAFF
V gene: TRBV5-1; J gene: TRBJ1-4; CDR3 protein: CASSLLTANEKLFF
V gene: TRBV7-2; J gene: TRBJ1-5; CDR3 protein: CASSSVTGTDQPQHF
V gene: TRBV10-3; J gene: TRBJ2-7; CDR3 protein: CAISGPRQSEQYF
V gene: TRBV7-3; J gene: TRBJ2-3; CDR3 protein: CASSFLGGRTDTQYF
V gene: TRBV28; J gene: TRBJ2-7; CDR3 protein: CASETSGTYEQYF
V gene: TRBV11-3; J gene: TRBJ2-2; CDR3 protein: CASSSPGTNITGELFF
V gene: TRBV5-1; J gene: TRBJ2-3; CDR3 protein: CASSPHGYADTQYF
V gene: TRBV30; J gene: TRBJ2-3; CDR3 protein: CARDRGGSTQYF
V gene: TRBV7-9; J gene: TRBJ2-1; CDR3 protein: CASSQIRGSYNEQFF
V gene: TRBV13; J gene: TRBJ2-7; CDR3 protein: CASSFTGGEQYF
V gene: TRBV7-2; J gene: TRBJ2-7; CDR3 protein: CASSPRDRGHEQYF